This paragraph covers one TCR beta chain sequence. The data belong to a study of shared clonotypes between healthy human individuals. Sequencing used immunoSEQ multiplex PCR; TCRdb keeps in-frame clones, though not all of them. The sample includes hundreds of thousands of clones, about 92% seen only once; the top ten take under 30%. Naive-designated CD8 cells lacked CD45RO, were positively enriched for CCR7, and omitted terminally differentiated effector memory CD45RA+ cells. This CDR3 is built from 15 residues. Trimming at V came to 7 bases and at J to 4 bases, leaving 7 bases not matched to a gene. Germline V gene lookup returns CDR1 SEHNR and CDR2 FQNEAQ (reference sequence).

This receptor was identified in a man aged 25 to 40 in good health. Sequenced sample: naive CD8+ T cells sorted from blood. The rearrangement links TRBV7-9 to TRBJ2-1, with TRBD2 identical over 10 bases. CDR3 region: CASNPASGGYNEQFF. The CDR3 bases are TGTGCCAGCAACCCAGCTAGCGGGGGATACAATGAGCAGTTCTTC.